This is a list of T cell receptor beta chains from one sample in a study of cytomegalovirus exposure and HLA in healthy donors. Measured with immunoSEQ multiplex PCR; TCRdb has only the in-frame clones, and not every one. The sample records about 89,000 clones, 74% being singletons. Source material: PBMCs. The receptors derive from a male donor in good health and CMV-seronegative. Each CDR3 is given with its conserved first and last residue. A D gene is named only where the DNA matches it firmly. The size entry is marked missing in some rows and otherwise reads once, few, many or a size class.

j_call v_call clone_size d_call cdr3_nt cdr3_aa
TRBJ2-3 TRBV10-3 once TRBD2 TGTGCCATCCCGCCTAGCGGGATGTGGAGCACAGATACGCAGTATTTT CAIPPSGMWSTDTQYF
TRBJ2-3 TRBV11-3 once TRBD2 TGTGCCAGCAGCAGGCGGACTAGCGGAGCGAGCACAGATACGCAGTATTTT CASSRRTSGASTDTQYF
TRBJ2-5 TRBV7-6 . TRBD2 TGTGCCAGCAGCTCGGGACTAGCGGGAAACTTTGTGACCCAGTACTTC CASSSGLAGNFVTQYF
TRBJ1-3 TRBV7-6 . . TGTGCCAGCAGCCGGATGGCAGGGGAGGGGAACACCATATATTTT CASSRMAGEGNTIYF
TRBJ2-5 TRBV7-3 . TRBD1 TGTGCCAGCAGCCCAAGGACAGGGGAGGGAGAGACCCAGTACTTC CASSPRTGEGETQYF
TRBJ2-1 TRBV11-3 . . TGTGCCAGCAGCTTAGATAGAACAGACTCCTACAATGAGCAGTTCTTC CASSLDRTDSYNEQFF
TRBJ2-5 TRBV29-1 . . TGCAGCGTTGAAGTAGTCCAGGGGGAGACCCAGTACTTC CSVEVVQGETQYF
TRBJ1-6 TRBV30 . TRBD1 TGTGCCTGTTCACCTCGGGACAGGATTTCACCCCTCCACTTT CACSPRDRISPLHF
TRBJ1-2 TRBV7-2 few . TGTGCCAGCAGCCTTGGGACACGCGTCTACACCTTC CASSLGTRVYTF
TRBJ2-1 TRBV19 . . TGTGCCAGTAGTGAGACTACCACGGGCCGCGAGCAGTTCTTC CASSETTTGREQFF
TRBJ1-2 TRBV27 . . TGTGCCAGCAGTGACAGGAACTCTAACTATGGCTACACCTTC CASSDRNSNYGYTF
TRBJ2-2 TRBV19 . TRBD2 TGTGCCAGTAGGGATCCTAGCGGGAGTACAACCGGGGAGCTGTTTTTT CASRDPSGSTTGELFF
TRBJ2-3 TRBV5-4 once . TGTGCCAGCAGCTTGGTGCCACAACCACCCGATACGCAGTATTTT CASSLVPQPPDTQYF
TRBJ2-7 TRBV23-1 . . TGCGCCAGCAGTCAGATATCCGGGGTTCTGCGCGGGGAATGCTACGAGCAGTACTTC CASSQISGVLRGECYEQYF
TRBJ2-7 TRBV7-9 . TRBD2 TGTGCCAGCAGCTTATCCCCTAGCGGCTACGAGCAGTACTTC CASSLSPSGYEQYF
TRBJ2-7 TRBV4-2 few TRBD2 TGTGCCAGCAGCCAAGCGGGACTAAGCGGGATCTCCTACGAGCAGTACTTC CASSQAGLSGISYEQYF